This T cell receptor beta chain comes out of a study of blood T cell repertoires in COVID-19. Profiling relied on immunoSEQ multiplex PCR, and the TCRdb table lists in-frame clones only, not all of them. The sample has around 280,000 clones, about 87% seen once. In its sample, this clone was seen a few times. Within the sample, other DNA sequences also encode this same CDR3. CDR1 and CDR2 from the germline V gene are SGHTA and FQGNSA. This CDR3 has 14 amino acids. With 6 bases clipped from V and 2 bases from J, the junction kept 6 bases outside the gene matches. This chain joins TRBV7-2 and TRBJ1-2; 7 bases match TRBD1. The sample was peripheral blood. The clonotype originates from a man in his sixties or seventies with acute or convalescent COVID-19. CDR3 sequence (DNA): TGTGCCAGCAGAGATGGGACAGCCAACTATGGCTACACCTTC. Translation gives CASRDGTANYGYTF. Looking up the rest from reference TRBV7-2 and TRBJ1-2 gives the full variable domain: GAGVSQSPSNKVTEKGKDVELRCDPISGHTALYWYRQSLGQGLEFLIYFQGNSAPDKSGLPSDRFSAERTGGSVSTLTIQRTQQEDSAVYLCASRDGTANYGYTFGSGTRLTVV.